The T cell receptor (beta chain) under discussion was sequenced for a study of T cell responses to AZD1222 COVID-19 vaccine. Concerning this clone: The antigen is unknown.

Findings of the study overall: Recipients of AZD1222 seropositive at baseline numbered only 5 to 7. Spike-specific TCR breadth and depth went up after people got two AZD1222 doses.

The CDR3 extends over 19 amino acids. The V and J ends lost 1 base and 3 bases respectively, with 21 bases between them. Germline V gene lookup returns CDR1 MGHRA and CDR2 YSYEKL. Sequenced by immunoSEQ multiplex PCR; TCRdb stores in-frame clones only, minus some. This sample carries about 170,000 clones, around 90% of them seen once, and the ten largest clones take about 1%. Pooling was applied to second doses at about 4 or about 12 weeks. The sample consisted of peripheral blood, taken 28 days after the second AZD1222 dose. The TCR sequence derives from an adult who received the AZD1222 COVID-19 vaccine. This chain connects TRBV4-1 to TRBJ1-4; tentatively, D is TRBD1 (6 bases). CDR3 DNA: TGCGCCAGCAGCCAAGGGCGTGGAGCGGGGGGCAAGTCTAATGAAAAACTGTTTTTT. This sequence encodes CASSQGRGAGGKSNEKLFF.